The text below deals with one T cell receptor (beta chain). The antigen is undetermined. The sample belongs to a study of vaccination and CD4 T cells after COVID-19. Study outcomes and limitations: Analysis covered relatively few convalescent patients and lacked any early post-infection timepoints. Spike mono-reactive status applied to 304 of 307 vaccine-specific clones in convalescent patients.

V lost 3 bases to trimming and J lost 3 bases, with 21 bases between them. The CDR3 totals 17 residues. In germline, CDR1 is LNHDA, CDR2 SQIVND (reference sequence). Treatment defined: roughly 10-day PBMC culture with coronavirus spike peptide pools or control peptides (ViraFEST assay). Sequence data for DNA of cultured CD4+ T cells were generated by the Oncomine TCR Beta short-read assay. TCRdb analysed the PCR reads with MiXCR anew, one entry per CDR3 protein. The table records 10,000 or so distinct CDR3 sequences, around a third of them present only once. Sequenced material: CD4+ T cells from blood, cultured in vitro, taken after SARS-CoV-2 vaccination. V gene TRBV19 combines with J gene TRBJ2-7; possibly TRBD2 for D (6 bases). This receptor was taken from a human donor who had recovered from COVID-19. The CDR3 nucleotides read TGTGCCAGTAGTATGGATCGCGGGGAGGACTTCCACTACGAGCAGTACTTC. Translated, it gives CASSMDRGEDFHYEQYF.